This T cell receptor beta chain was recovered during a study of identifying expanded T cells in peripheral blood. V was trimmed by 0 bases and J by 5 bases, leaving 19 bases between them. This CDR3 is built from 17 residues. Looked up from germline, CDR1 is KGHSH and CDR2 is LQKENI. TCRdb's copy holds only in-frame clones and misses some; the assay was immunoSEQ multiplex PCR. The profile shows around 57,000 clones, over 75% of them singletons. The material sequenced was blood. The rearrangement links TRBV18 to TRBJ2-5; possibly TRBD2 for D (6 bases). The origin of this receptor is a person aged 18 to 75 in good health. CDR3 in amino acids: CASSPPGGLSSWETQYF. In DNA, the CDR3 is TGTGCCAGCTCACCACCAGGAGGACTAAGCAGCTGGGAGACCCAGTACTTC.